This TCR beta chain was identified in a study of blood T cell repertoires in COVID-19. The wider study: The United States, Italy and Spain supplied acute and convalescent COVID-19 samples. PBMCs, B-cell-depleted T cells, or T cells were the source of the cDNA or gDNA that made up the material.

Germline CDR1 and CDR2: SGHTS and YDEGEE. Unmatched junction bases numbered 6, after V lost 5 bases and J lost 1 base. The length of the CDR3 is 16 residues. In the study's own analysis: Reference gene primer amplification gave estimated nucleated cell counts. TCRdb's table, derived via immunoSEQ multiplex PCR, lists solely in-frame clones and lacks some. The V and J calls and clone size come from that table; D and trimming were worked out from the DNA. The sample has roughly 250,000 clones, 84% seen once; the top ten hold 8.6%. Sequencing was done on a sample of peripheral blood. The receptor was isolated from a human donor in a cohort sampled during active COVID-19. This sequence joins TRBV5-8 and TRBJ2-3; TRBD2 agrees at 11 bases. The CDR3 region has the DNA TGTGCCAGCAGGAGACTAGCGGGACCCCGCACAGATACGCAGTATTTT. Translating it yields CASRRLAGPRTDTQYF.